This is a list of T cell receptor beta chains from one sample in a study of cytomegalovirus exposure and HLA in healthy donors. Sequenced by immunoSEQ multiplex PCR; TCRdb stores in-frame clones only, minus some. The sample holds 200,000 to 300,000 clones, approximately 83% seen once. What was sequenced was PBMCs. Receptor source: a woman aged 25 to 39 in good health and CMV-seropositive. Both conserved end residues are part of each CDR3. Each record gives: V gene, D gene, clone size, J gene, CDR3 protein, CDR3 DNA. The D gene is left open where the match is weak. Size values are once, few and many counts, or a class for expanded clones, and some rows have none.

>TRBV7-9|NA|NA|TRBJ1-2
CASSSSRGDYGYTF
TGTGCCAGCAGTTCATCCCGCGGGGACTATGGCTACACCTTC
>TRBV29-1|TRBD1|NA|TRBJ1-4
CSVRDRVYEKLFF
TGCAGCGTAAGGGACAGGGTATATGAAAAACTGTTTTTT
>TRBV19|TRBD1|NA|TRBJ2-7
CASSIKTGGTYEQYF
TGTGCCAGTAGTATTAAGACAGGGGGTACCTACGAGCAGTACTTC
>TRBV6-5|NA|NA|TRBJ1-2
CASSRGEGNGYTF
TGTGCCAGCAGCCGAGGTGAGGGAAATGGCTACACCTTC
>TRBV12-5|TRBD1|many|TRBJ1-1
CAGRGQTNTEAFF
TGTGCTGGGCGGGGACAGACGAACACTGAAGCTTTCTTT
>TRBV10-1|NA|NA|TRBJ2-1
CASNLLLNNEQFF
TGCGCCAGCAATCTGCTGCTAAACAATGAGCAGTTCTTC
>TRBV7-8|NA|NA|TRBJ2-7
CASSLKFRSTYEQYF
TGTGCCAGCAGCTTAAAGTTTCGCAGTACCTACGAGCAGTACTTC
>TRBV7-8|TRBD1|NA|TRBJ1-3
CASSPFGQASGNTIYF
TGTGCCAGCAGCCCCTTCGGACAGGCCTCTGGAAACACCATATATTTT
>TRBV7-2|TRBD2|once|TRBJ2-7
CASSYGLAGVYEQYF
TGTGCCAGCAGCTACGGACTAGCGGGAGTGTACGAGCAGTACTTC
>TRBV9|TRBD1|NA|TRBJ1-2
CASSHSGTGAFYGYTF
TGTGCCAGCAGCCACTCCGGGACAGGGGCTTTCTATGGCTACACCTTC
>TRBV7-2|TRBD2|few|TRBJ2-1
CASSLSLELAGGKQEEQFF
TGTGCCAGCAGCTTATCCCTCGAATTAGCGGGAGGGAAGCAAGAGGAGCAGTTCTTC
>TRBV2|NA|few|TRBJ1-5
CASSGEGESNQPQHF
TGTGCCAGCAGTGGGGAGGGCGAGAGCAATCAGCCCCAGCATTTT
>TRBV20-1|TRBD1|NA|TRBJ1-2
CSAKDRAGYTF
TGCAGTGCTAAGGACAGGGCTGGCTACACCTTC
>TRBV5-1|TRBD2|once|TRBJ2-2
CASSLLTSGSTGELFF
TGCGCCAGCAGCTTGTTGACTAGCGGGAGCACCGGGGAGCTGTTTTTT
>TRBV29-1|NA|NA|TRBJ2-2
CSVGPRGTGELFF
TGCAGCGTTGGGCCAAGAGGAACCGGGGAGCTGTTTTTT
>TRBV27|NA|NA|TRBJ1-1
CASSSRGGLLTEAFF
TGTGCCAGCAGTTCCCGGGGGGGGTTACTAACTGAAGCTTTCTTT
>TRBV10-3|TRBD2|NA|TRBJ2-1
CAIKTSGSEDEQFF
TGTGCCATAAAGACTAGCGGGTCGGAGGATGAGCAGTTCTTC
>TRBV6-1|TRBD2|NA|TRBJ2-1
CATEPGLALYEQFF
TGTGCCACGGAACCGGGACTAGCTTTATATGAGCAGTTCTTC
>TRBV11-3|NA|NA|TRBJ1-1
CASRTRTVLNTEAFF
TGTGCCAGCAGAACCCGGACAGTCTTGAACACTGAAGCTTTCTTT
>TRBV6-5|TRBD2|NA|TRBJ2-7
CASSRSGRVNYEQYF
TGTGCCAGCAGTCGTAGCGGGAGGGTGAATTACGAGCAGTACTTC
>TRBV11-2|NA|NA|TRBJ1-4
CASSLGGRLFF
TGTGCCAGCAGCTTAGGGGGCAGGTTGTTTTTT
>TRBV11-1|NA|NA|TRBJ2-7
CASSLGLNEQYF
TGTGCCAGCAGCTTAGGTTTAAACGAGCAGTACTTC
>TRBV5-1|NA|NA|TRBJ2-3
CASNIGTYRTDTQYF
TGCGCCAGCAACATAGGGACTTACCGCACAGATACGCAGTATTTT
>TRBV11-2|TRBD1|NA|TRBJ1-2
CASSLGDRNYGYTF
TGTGCCAGCAGCTTAGGGGACAGAAACTATGGCTACACCTTC
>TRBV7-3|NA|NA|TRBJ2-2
CASSPLGGNTGELFF
TGTGCCAGCAGCCCGCTAGGGGGGAACACCGGGGAGCTGTTTTTT
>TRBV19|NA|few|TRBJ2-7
CASRMGLGRSEQYF
TGTGCCAGTAGAATGGGACTTGGGAGATCGGAGCAGTACTTC
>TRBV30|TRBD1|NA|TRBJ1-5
CAFQGAANQPQHF
TGTGCCTTTCAGGGGGCCGCGAATCAGCCCCAGCATTTT